Shown below are 27 T cell receptor beta chains from a single sample sequenced in a study of beta chain features in type 1 diabetes. Study findings and constraints: Moderately but significantly shorter TCRB CDR3s were found in Type 1 diabetes patients in all four CD4+ subsets.

These TCRs are of unknown antigen specificity. The entirety of the isolated RNA underwent reverse transcription, so expressed TCRB transcripts were sequenced. Some clones are missing from TCRdb's copy, which holds only in-frame ones; the method was immunoSEQ multiplex PCR. The sample carries roughly 180,000 clones, 6.5% to 8.5% recorded once. The source material was central memory CD4+ T cells from blood. These receptors came from a man aged 18 to 30 with type 1 diabetes.

This sequence joins TRBV4-1 and TRBJ1-1; D gene unclear. V lost 0 bases and J 1 base, leaving 6 bases between the germline ends. The germline V gene has CDR1 MGHRA and CDR2 YSYEKL. The CDR3 is made up of 14 amino acids. In DNA, the CDR3 is TGCGCCAGCAGCCAAGAGAGGTGGAACACTGAAGCTTTCTTT. It yields the protein CASSQERWNTEAFF.

The rearrangement joins TRBV14 to TRBJ2-5; 8 bases line up with TRBD2. The CDR3 runs to 14 residues. The germline V gene encodes CDR1 SGHDN and CDR2 FVKESK. After removal of 3 bases from V and 2 bases from J, the junction contained 2 bases not matched to a gene. The CDR3 loop reads CASSQLAGQETQYF. Here the CDR3 DNA reads TGTGCCAGCAGCCAGCTAGCGGGTCAAGAGACCCAGTACTTC.

This clone turned up a few times. The genes are TRBV29-1 and TRBJ1-5, with 8 bases matching TRBD1. The CDR3 runs 14 residues. Germline V gives CDR1 SQVTM, CDR2 ANQGSEA. Germline trimming cut 7 bases from V and 3 bases from J; bases unmatched to any gene: 8. The CDR3 is CSAAGTGLNQPQHF. The CDR3 coding sequence is TGCAGCGCTGCCGGGACAGGCCTCAATCAGCCCCAGCATTTT.

The chain links TRBV5-4 to TRBJ2-5, with D perhaps matching TRBD2 (5 bases). Germline-derived CDR1 and CDR2 are SGHNT and YYREEE (reference sequence). V was cut by 4 bases and J by 1 base, with 14 bases left in between. The CDR3 loop spans 15 amino acids. The CDR3 sequence: CASSRGSAVQETQYF. The CDR3 bases are TGTGCCAGCAGCCGAGGGTCAGCGGTCCAAGAGACCCAGTACTTC.

The J gene is TRBJ2-1, the V gene TRBV11-1; TRBD2 matches at 8 bases. The ends lost 5 bases at V and 10 bases at J; junction bases unmatched: 7. CDR1 is SGHAT, CDR2 FQDESV, per germline (reference sequence). The CDR3 sequence is 13 residues long. CDR3: CASSRDQRGEQFF. The CDR3 nucleotides read TGTGCCAGCAGCCGGGACCAGCGGGGGGAGCAGTTCTTC.

The chain joins TRBV5-1 to TRBJ2-5; TRBD2 matches 10 bases. The J segment lost 5 bases and the V segment lost 0 bases, leaving 4 bases of the junction unmatched. The CDR3 runs to 15 residues. Germline CDR1 SGHRS, CDR2 YFSETQ. The CDR3 region is CASSLAGLAYETQYF. The CDR3 DNA reads TGCGCCAGCAGCTTGGCGGGACTAGCGTATGAGACCCAGTACTTC.

This clone came up a few times. This chain links TRBV6-6 with TRBJ1-5, with D maybe TRBD1 (5 bases). The CDR3 contains 14 residues. Trimming left V 10 bases short and J 3 bases short, with 16 bases between. Germline CDR1 and CDR2: MNHNY and SVGAGI (reference sequence). CDR3 DNA: TGTGCCACCCTGGCGGGGCAGAACAATCAGCCCCAGCATTTT. This gives the protein CATLAGQNNQPQHF.

CDR3 in DNA: TGTGCCAGCAGCTTCACAGTAACTAATGAAAAACTGTTTTTT. It codes for CASSFTVTNEKLFF. V gene TRBV6-1 combines with J gene TRBJ1-4, with no clear D. Germline V gene lookup returns CDR1 MNHNS and CDR2 SASEGT. V was shortened by 6 bases and J by 1 base, with 9 bases between the two germline ends. The CDR3 has 14 amino acids.

This clone showed up many times. The chain has TRBV10-3 and TRBJ1-6; no clear D. Per the germline V gene, CDR1 is ENHRY and CDR2 is SYGVKD. The CDR3 contains 12 residues. V shed 8 bases and J shed 7 bases, with 9 bases lying between them. CDR3 region: CAISRENSPLHF. Written as DNA, the CDR3 is TGTGCCATCTCGAGGGAGAATTCACCCCTCCACTTT.

This clone turned up a few times. The rearrangement uses TRBV29-1 and TRBJ2-1; tentatively, D is TRBD2 (6 bases). Per germline, CDR1 SQVTM and CDR2 ANQGSEA. This CDR3 spans 13 amino acids. V lost 6 bases and J 5 bases, leaving 14 bases between the germline ends. This CDR3 reads CSVDRDLNNEQFF. The CDR3 DNA is TGCAGCGTCGACCGGGACTTGAACAATGAGCAGTTCTTC.

The sample holds a few counts of this clone. The chain is built from TRBV28 and TRBJ1-1; D call uncertain. CDR3 size: 14 residues. Trimming removed 0 bases from V and 1 base from J, with 6 bases in between. CDR1 and CDR2 from the germline V gene are MDHEN and SYDVKM. As DNA, the CDR3 is TGTGCCAGCAGTTTATGGGAGGGGAACACTGAAGCTTTCTTT. Translation gives CASSLWEGNTEAFF.

This clone was recorded many times. J is TRBJ2-7 and V is TRBV29-1; 7 bases agree with TRBD1. V shed 5 bases, J shed 8 bases, and the junction held 15 bases outside the gene matches. Germline V gene lookup returns CDR1 SQVTM and CDR2 ANQGSEA. The CDR3 consists of 14 residues. The CDR3 region is CSVLSPTGENKQYF. The CDR3, as DNA: TGCAGCGTTCTAAGTCCTACAGGGGAAAATAAGCAGTACTTC.

The table lists this clone with a few counts. This chain uses TRBV28 with TRBJ2-7, with a possible D match to TRBD2 (6 bases). With 5 bases removed from V and 0 bases from J, the gap between germline ends came to 11 bases. The CDR3 has 14 amino acids. The germline V gene encodes CDR1 MDHEN and CDR2 SYDVKM. CDR3 bases: TGTGCCAGCAGTCTAGCGCGGAGCTCCTACGAGCAGTACTTC. Translating it yields CASSLARSSYEQYF.

This clone was observed a handful of times. The chain couples TRBV28 to TRBJ2-5; a weak D match, TRBD1 (6 bases). The V gene lost 4 bases and the J gene lost 6 bases, with 21 bases spanning the gap. This CDR3 comprises 16 residues. CDR1 and CDR2 (germline): MDHEN, SYDVKM. CDR3 nucleotide sequence: TGTGCCAGCAGTTCCGTTCGGACAGTCCTGTGGCAGACCCAGTACTTC. Its protein product is CASSSVRTVLWQTQYF.

This clone was detected a few times. The chain has TRBV5-1 and TRBJ2-1; tentative D call: TRBD1 (6 bases). The ends were cut back, 4 bases at V and 9 bases at J, with 17 bases in the middle. The CDR3 contains 14 residues. Germline assignment: CDR1 SGHRS and CDR2 YFSETQ. The CDR3 region is CASSVRDTSGEQFF. In DNA form, the CDR3 reads TGCGCCAGCAGCGTACGGGACACCTCTGGTGAGCAGTTCTTC.

DNA for the CDR3: TGTGCCAGCAGCACCCCGGGACAGCCATACCAAGAGACCCAGTACTTC. Its protein is CASSTPGQPYQETQYF. This chain links TRBV5-4 with TRBJ2-5; 7 nucleotides match TRBD1. Unmatched junction bases numbered 9, after V lost 4 bases and J lost 0 bases. This CDR3 is 16 amino acids long. Germline V CDR1 and CDR2: SGHNT, YYREEE (reference sequence).

The chain is built from TRBV4-1 and TRBJ2-7; 9 nucleotides agree with TRBD2. CDR3 length: 17 residues. Trimming removed 1 base from V and 1 base from J; junction bases left unmatched: 8. CDR1 is MGHRA and CDR2 is YSYEKL in the germline V gene. CDR3 sequence: CASSQGRGLAGSYEQYF. CDR3 bases: TGCGCCAGCAGCCAAGGAAGGGGGCTAGCGGGGTCCTACGAGCAGTACTTC.

This clone was seen at least ten times. The chain employs TRBV28 and TRBJ2-3; 11 nucleotides line up with TRBD2. From germline, CDR1 is MDHEN and CDR2 SYDVKM. The CDR3 extends over 17 amino acids. The J segment lost 1 base and the V segment lost 5 bases, leaving 8 bases of the junction unmatched. CDR3 sequence (DNA): TGTGCCAGCAGTCCTCGGACTAGCGGGCGACGCACAGATACGCAGTATTTT. Its protein product is CASSPRTSGRRTDTQYF.

This clone was counted at least ten times. The genes are TRBV5-4 and TRBJ2-2, with D perhaps matching TRBD2 (5 bases). V lost 4 bases and J lost 8, with 21 bases in between. Per the germline V gene, CDR1 is SGHNT and CDR2 is YYREEE (reference sequence). This CDR3 comprises 16 residues. CDR3 amino acids: CASSLGGRTMWGELFF. The CDR3 DNA sequence: TGTGCCAGCAGCCTAGGAGGCCGGACGATGTGGGGGGAGCTGTTTTTT.

The V call is TRBV30, the J call TRBJ2-1; tentative D call: TRBD1 (6 bases). The germline V gene has CDR1 GTSNPN and CDR2 SVGIG (reference sequence). The V and J ends lost 5 bases and 7 bases respectively, with 15 bases between them. This CDR3 comprises 13 residues. The CDR3, as DNA: TGTGCCTGGGAGCAGGGGATGGGGAATGAGCAGTTCTTC. Translation: CAWEQGMGNEQFF.

This clone was seen only a few times. The V gene is TRBV6-6, the J gene TRBJ1-4, with D uncertain. This CDR3 comprises 13 residues. V dropped 6 bases and J dropped 8 bases, with 13 bases sitting between them. CDR1 is MNHNY, CDR2 SVGAGI, per germline (reference sequence). CDR3 sequence reads: CASSQKGREKLFF. In nucleotides, the CDR3 is TGTGCCAGCAGCCAAAAAGGGAGGGAAAAACTGTTTTTT.

This clone came up a few times. The chain couples TRBV20-1 to TRBJ2-7, with D unclear. The germline V and J ends were trimmed by 6 bases and 4 bases, with 10 bases remaining between them. In germline, CDR1 is DFQATT, CDR2 SNEGSKA (reference sequence). The CDR3 is 11 residues long. CDR3 nucleotides: TGCAGTGCAGCCCGGGTTTACGAGCAGTACTTC. Amino acid sequence: CSAARVYEQYF.

This clone was observed a handful of times. The V gene is TRBV29-1, the J gene TRBJ1-1; D might be TRBD1 (5 bases). Germline CDR1 SQVTM, CDR2 ANQGSEA. The V and J ends lost 4 bases and 4 bases respectively, with 10 bases between them. The CDR3 totals 12 residues. DNA for the CDR3: TGCAGCGTTGTAGGCAGGGTCACTGAAGCTTTCTTT. Protein sequence: CSVVGRVTEAFF.

This clone was detected a few times. The chain links TRBV27 to TRBJ2-5; D gene unclear. Germline values: CDR1 MNHEY, CDR2 SMNVEV (reference sequence). V gave up 1 base and J gave up 2 bases, with 8 bases separating them. The CDR3 loop spans 14 amino acids. The CDR3 sequence is CASSLWPPQETQYF. As DNA, the CDR3 is TGTGCCAGCAGTTTATGGCCTCCTCAAGAGACCCAGTACTTC.

The rearrangement links TRBV7-2 to TRBJ2-5; the D is unclear. The CDR3 is 13 amino acids. V shed 5 bases and J shed 4 bases, with 11 bases lying between them. Germline V gives CDR1 SGHTA, CDR2 FQGNSA. The DNA for the CDR3 is TGTGCCAGCAGCCAAAAAGGCGGAGAGACCCAGTACTTC. It is translated as CASSQKGGETQYF.

The chain recombines TRBV4-3 with TRBJ1-2; D might be TRBD1 (5 bases). Trimming left V 0 bases short and J 2 bases short, with 13 bases between. The CDR3 totals 16 residues. The V gene's germline CDR1 is LGHNA and CDR2 YSLEER. In DNA form, the CDR3 reads TGCGCCAGCAGCCAAGACGGAGGGGCCGTAAACTATGGCTACACCTTC. Residues: CASSQDGGAVNYGYTF.

This clone was picked up a small number of times. The chain carries TRBV2 and TRBJ1-2; D is ambiguous. This CDR3 contains 10 residues. Germline V gives CDR1 SNHLY, CDR2 FYNNEI. The CDR3 sequence: CAAGNYGYTF. For the CDR3, the DNA is TGTGCTGCCGGTAACTATGGCTACACCTTC.